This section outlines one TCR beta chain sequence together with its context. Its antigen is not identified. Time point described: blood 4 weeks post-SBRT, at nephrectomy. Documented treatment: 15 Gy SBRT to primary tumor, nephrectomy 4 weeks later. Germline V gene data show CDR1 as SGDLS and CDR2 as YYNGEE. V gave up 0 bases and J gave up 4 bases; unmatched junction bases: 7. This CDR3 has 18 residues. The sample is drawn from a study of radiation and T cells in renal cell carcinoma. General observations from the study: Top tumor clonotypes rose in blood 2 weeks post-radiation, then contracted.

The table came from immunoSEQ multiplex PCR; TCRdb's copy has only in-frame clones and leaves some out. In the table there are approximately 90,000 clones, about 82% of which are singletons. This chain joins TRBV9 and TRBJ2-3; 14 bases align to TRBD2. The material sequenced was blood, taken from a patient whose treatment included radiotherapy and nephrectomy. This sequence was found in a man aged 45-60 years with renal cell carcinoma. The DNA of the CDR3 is TGTGCCAGCAGCGTAGTAGGGAGGACTAGCGGGAGGTCAGATACGCAGTATTTT. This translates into CASSVVGRTSGRSDTQYF.